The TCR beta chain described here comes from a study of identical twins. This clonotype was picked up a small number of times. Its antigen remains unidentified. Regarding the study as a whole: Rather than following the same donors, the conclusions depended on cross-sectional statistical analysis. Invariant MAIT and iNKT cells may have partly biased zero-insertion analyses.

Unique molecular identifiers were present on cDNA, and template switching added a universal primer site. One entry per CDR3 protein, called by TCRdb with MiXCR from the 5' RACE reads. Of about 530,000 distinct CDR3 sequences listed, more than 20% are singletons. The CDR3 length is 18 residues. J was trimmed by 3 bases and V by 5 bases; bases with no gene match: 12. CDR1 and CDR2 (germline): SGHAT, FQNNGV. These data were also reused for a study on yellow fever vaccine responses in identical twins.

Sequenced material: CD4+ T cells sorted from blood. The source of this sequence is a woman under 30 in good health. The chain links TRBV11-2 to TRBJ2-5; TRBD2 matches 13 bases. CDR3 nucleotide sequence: TGTGCCAGCAGCCCGCCGTCGGGACTAGCGGGGATAGAAGAGACCCAGTACTTC. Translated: CASSPPSGLAGIEETQYF.